This passage covers 30 T cell receptor beta chains from one sample sequenced in a study of cytomegalovirus exposure and HLA in healthy donors. A multiplex PCR was run with 60 Vbeta primers and 13 Jbeta primers. The assay was immunoSEQ multiplex PCR, and TCRdb's table has in-frame clones only and misses some. The sample data list around 140,000 clones. The material sequenced was PBMCs. The receptors were gathered from a male donor in good health and CMV-seronegative.

The rearrangement joins TRBV19 to TRBJ1-5; D not resolved. The length of the CDR3 is 15 residues. V shed 3 bases and J shed 2 bases, with 11 bases lying between them. Germline V gives CDR1 LNHDA, CDR2 SQIVND (reference sequence). CDR3 region: CASSIVGSGNQPQHF. As DNA, the CDR3 is TGTGCCAGTAGTATTGTCGGCAGCGGCAATCAGCCCCAGCATTTT. The full variable domain, its missing parts supplied by reference TRBV19 and TRBJ1-5, is DGGITQSPKYLFRKEGQNVTLSCEQNLNHDAMYWYRQDPGQGLRLIYYSQIVNDFQKGDIAEGYSVSREKKESFPLTVTSAQKNPTAFYLCASSIVGSGNQPQHFGDGTRLSIL.

The chain joins TRBV19 to TRBJ2-7; 7 positions agree with TRBD1. V lost 8 bases and J lost 1; bases outside the gene matches: 8. The germline V gene has CDR1 LNHDA and CDR2 SQIVND (reference sequence). The CDR3 runs 14 residues. The CDR3 loop is CASSRRDRSYEQYF. For the CDR3, the DNA is TGTGCCAGTTCCCGCCGGGACAGATCCTACGAGCAGTACTTC. Variable domain in full (rest from reference TRBV19 and TRBJ2-7): DGGITQSPKYLFRKEGQNVTLSCEQNLNHDAMYWYRQDPGQGLRLIYYSQIVNDFQKGDIAEGYSVSREKKESFPLTVTSAQKNPTAFYLCASSRRDRSYEQYFGPGTRLTVT.

This sequence joins TRBV9 and TRBJ2-4; D gene uncertain. There are 17 residues in the CDR3. Germline CDR1 is SGDLS and CDR2 is YYNGEE. The V gene lost 0 bases and the J gene lost 1 base, with 14 bases spanning the gap. The CDR3 nucleotides are TGTGCCAGCAGCGTAGCGCGGCGAGCGTCCGCCAAAAACATTCAGTACTTC. Amino acids: CASSVARRASAKNIQYF.

The chain carries TRBV30 and TRBJ2-3; possible D gene TRBD2, 6 bases. V was cut by 5 bases and J by 1 base, with 10 bases left in between. This CDR3 has 13 amino acids. Germline loops: CDR1 GTSNPN, CDR2 SVGIG (reference sequence). CDR3 in amino acids: CAWVRRGTDTQYF. The CDR3 DNA reads as TGTGCCTGGGTCAGGAGGGGCACAGATACGCAGTATTTT.

The chain links TRBV30 to TRBJ2-6; D is possibly TRBD2 (5 bases). The CDR3 sequence is 16 residues long. Germline CDR1 and CDR2: GTSNPN and SVGIG (reference sequence). Trimming shortened V by 0 bases and J by 2 bases, and 11 bases separated the two germline ends. For the CDR3, the DNA is TGTGCCTGGAGTGTACTCCACGGGGCTGGGGCCAACGTCCTGACTTTC. Amino acids: CAWSVLHGAGANVLTF.

V is TRBV9 and J is TRBJ1-5; 8 bases are shared with TRBD1. The CDR3 runs 16 residues. Germline V gives CDR1 SGDLS, CDR2 YYNGEE. V lost 6 bases to trimming and J lost 3 bases; unmatched junction nucleotides: 11. Here the CDR3 DNA reads TGTGCCAGCACCACAGGGGGAGGGGACTTCAATCAGCCCCAGCATTTT. This sequence encodes CASTTGGGDFNQPQHF.

This chain connects TRBV18 to TRBJ1-2; TRBD1 is a possible D gene (6 bases). Per germline, CDR1 KGHSH and CDR2 LQKENI. The CDR3 has 15 amino acids. Between the trimmed V and J ends, which lost 2 bases and 0 bases, there was a span of 10 bases. This CDR3 is CASSPGGASNYGYTF. In DNA form, the CDR3 reads TGTGCCAGCTCACCAGGGGGGGCCTCTAACTATGGCTACACCTTC.

V gene TRBV6-1 combines with J gene TRBJ1-1; a weak D match, TRBD1 (5 bases). The CDR3 runs 14 residues. In germline, CDR1 is MNHNS, CDR2 SASEGT. Between the trimmed V and J ends, which lost 4 bases and 5 bases, there was a span of 14 bases. The CDR3 here is CASSGGTGGTEAFF. The DNA for the CDR3 is TGTGCCAGCAGTGGGGGGACGGGAGGAACTGAAGCTTTCTTT.

The chain is built from TRBV11-2 and TRBJ2-3; 10 bases fit TRBD2. With 0 bases clipped from V and 5 bases from J, the junction kept 5 bases outside the gene matches. CDR3 length: 16 amino acids. Per the germline V gene, CDR1 is SGHAT and CDR2 is FQNNGV. CDR3 in DNA: TGTGCCAGCAGCTTAGATCAAGCGGGGGGGCGAGATACGCAGTATTTT. Protein product: CASSLDQAGGRDTQYF.

The V and J genes are TRBV4-3 and TRBJ2-7, with 7 bases that match TRBD1. The CDR3 totals 15 residues. Losses at the gene ends were 1 base for V and 9 bases for J; bases not matched to a gene: 12. From germline, CDR1 is LGHNA and CDR2 YSLEER. The CDR3 protein is CASSQGGQSSDRQYF. CDR3 sequence (DNA): TGCGCCAGCAGCCAAGGGGGACAGTCCTCTGATCGGCAGTACTTC.

The chain recombines TRBV30 with TRBJ1-2, with no clear D. The ends were cut back, 3 bases at V and 0 bases at J, with 14 bases in the middle. Germline loops: CDR1 GTSNPN, CDR2 SVGIG (reference sequence). The CDR3 is 15 residues long. The CDR3 loop is CAWRRGVLSNYGYTF. The CDR3 nucleotides read TGTGCCTGGAGGCGAGGTGTCCTTTCTAACTATGGCTACACCTTC.

This chain links TRBV15 with TRBJ2-1; D might be TRBD1 (7 bases). The germline CDR1 and CDR2 sequences are LNHNV and YYDKDF (reference sequence). The CDR3 covers 15 residues. V lost 3 bases and J 2 bases, leaving 11 bases between the germline ends. The CDR3 DNA reads TGTGCCACCAGCAGGCGGGACAGAGCCTACAATGAGCAGTTCTTC. Translation: CATSRRDRAYNEQFF.

The genes are TRBV2 and TRBJ1-1; 7 bases align to TRBD1. The CDR3 contains 14 residues. CDR1 SNHLY and CDR2 FYNNEI come from the germline V gene. The trim removed 6 bases at V and 0 bases at J, leaving 4 bases unmatched. The CDR3 reads CASSKGQMNTEAFF. Here the CDR3 DNA reads TGTGCCAGCAGCAAGGGACAGATGAACACTGAAGCTTTCTTT.

This chain uses TRBV28 with TRBJ2-7; TRBD2 might be the D (6 bases). The germline CDR1 and CDR2 sequences are MDHEN and SYDVKM. V dropped 5 bases and J dropped 1 base, with 15 bases sitting between them. The CDR3 contains 15 residues. CDR3 in DNA: TGTGCCAGCAGTATCCCGACTAGTTGGTCCTACGAGCAGTACTTC. The encoded protein is CASSIPTSWSYEQYF.

This chain's CDR3 is CASGKGDGNTEAFF. CDR3 DNA sequence: TGTGCCAGCGGGAAGGGGGACGGGAACACTGAAGCTTTCTTT. The chain employs TRBV5-4 and TRBJ1-1; tentatively, D is TRBD1 (6 bases). V lost 7 bases to trimming and J lost 1 base, with 14 bases between them. Germline loops: CDR1 SGHNT, CDR2 YYREEE (reference sequence). The CDR3 totals 14 residues. The entire variable domain, with the rest obtained from reference TRBV5-4 and TRBJ1-1, is as follows: ETGVTQSPTHLIKTRGQQVTLRCSSQSGHNTVSWYQQALGQGPQFIFQYYREEENGRGNFPPRFSGLQFPNYSSELNVNALELDDSALYLCASGKGDGNTEAFFGQGTRLTVV.

The V and J genes are TRBV27 and TRBJ1-5; D is possibly TRBD1 (6 bases). The V gene lost 2 bases and the J gene lost 5 bases, with 13 bases spanning the gap. Germline assignment: CDR1 MNHEY and CDR2 SMNVEV (reference sequence). CDR3 length: 15 amino acids. DNA of the CDR3: TGTGCCAGCAGTTTACGCGGGGGCCCCGATCAGCCCCAGCATTTT. Its translation is CASSLRGGPDQPQHF.

V is TRBV29-1 and J is TRBJ2-5, with TRBD1 matching 8 bases. Germline V CDR1 and CDR2: SQVTM, ANQGSEA. Losses at the gene ends were 8 bases for V and 5 bases for J; bases not matched to a gene: 10. The CDR3 runs 13 residues. The CDR3 nucleotides are TGCAGCACCCCAGGGGGCTCTATGGAGACCCAGTACTTC. Residues: CSTPGGSMETQYF.

CDR3 DNA: TGTGCCAGCAGTTACTCGATCTTAAGCCCTTGGCCCCAGCATTTT. This gives the protein CASSYSILSPWPQHF. J is TRBJ1-5 and V is TRBV6-5; D gene uncertain. This CDR3 has 15 residues. Trimming took 0 bases from V and 9 from J, leaving 15 bases between them. Germline values: CDR1 MNHEY, CDR2 SVGAGI.

V and J are TRBV6-1 and TRBJ1-3; TRBD1 agrees at 7 bases. J gave up 2 bases and V 2 bases, and 12 bases lay outside the gene matches. CDR3 size: 18 residues. Germline values: CDR1 MNHNS, CDR2 SASEGT. The CDR3 DNA reads TGTGCCAGCAGTGAAACGACAGGGCCATTGGCGCCTGGAAACACCATATATTTT. It specifies CASSETTGPLAPGNTIYF.

This rearrangement joins TRBV10-1 to TRBJ1-1; D is ambiguous. V lost 3 bases and J lost 0, with 8 bases in between. Per germline, CDR1 WNHNN and CDR2 SYGVQD (reference sequence). The CDR3 is made up of 14 amino acids. The CDR3 nucleotides read TGCGCCAGCAGTGACGAGGGCATGAACACTGAAGCTTTCTTT. Encoded protein: CASSDEGMNTEAFF.

This chain connects TRBV25-1 to TRBJ1-2, with D unclear. The germline CDR1 and CDR2 sequences are MGHDK and SYGVNS. Trimming removed 3 bases at V and 0 bases at J, with 11 bases between. CDR3 length equals 15 residues. In DNA form, the CDR3 reads TGTGCCAGCAGTGACACTCTTCAAGCTAACTATGGCTACACCTTC. It codes for CASSDTLQANYGYTF.

This chain joins TRBV2 and TRBJ1-2, with D tentatively TRBD1 (6 bases). The CDR3 runs 15 residues. Germline V gene lookup returns CDR1 SNHLY and CDR2 FYNNEI. With 0 bases removed from V and 4 bases from J, the gap between germline ends came to 12 bases. CDR3 in DNA: TGTGCCAGCAGTGAAGCGGGGGGGCGAGGCTATGGCTACACCTTC. Amino acids: CASSEAGGRGYGYTF.

The chain uses TRBV19 and TRBJ2-6; a possible D gene is TRBD2 (5 bases). CDR1 and CDR2 (germline): LNHDA, SQIVND (reference sequence). This CDR3 spans 19 amino acids. Trimming removed 4 bases from V and 1 base from J, with 20 bases in between. The CDR3 protein is CASSKGLGSRGSGANVLTF. For the CDR3, the DNA is TGTGCCAGTAGTAAAGGACTTGGGTCCCGGGGATCTGGGGCCAACGTCCTGACTTTC. Combining the CDR3 with reference TRBV19 and TRBJ2-6 gives the whole variable domain DGGITQSPKYLFRKEGQNVTLSCEQNLNHDAMYWYRQDPGQGLRLIYYSQIVNDFQKGDIAEGYSVSREKKESFPLTVTSAQKNPTAFYLCASSKGLGSRGSGANVLTFGAGSRLTVL.

The chain carries TRBV10-3 and TRBJ2-1; 9 bases match TRBD2. Germline CDR1 and CDR2: ENHRY and SYGVKD. CDR3 size: 16 residues. The V and J ends lost 7 bases and 2 bases, in that order; junction bases with no gene match: 9. CDR3 residues: CAIKPGLAETYNEQFF. For the CDR3, the DNA is TGTGCCATCAAACCGGGACTAGCAGAAACCTACAATGAGCAGTTCTTC.

The chain combines TRBV9 with TRBJ2-7, with D possibly being TRBD2 (6 bases). Deletions cut 2 bases from V and 6 bases from J, with 18 bases between. Germline assignment: CDR1 SGDLS and CDR2 YYNGEE. The CDR3 sequence is 15 residues long. CDR3 in amino acids: CASSVSGTQQSEQYF. CDR3 nucleotide sequence: TGTGCCAGCAGCGTCTCCGGGACTCAACAATCCGAGCAGTACTTC.

The gene calls are TRBV6-5 and TRBJ2-7; D may be TRBD2 (6 bases). CDR3 length equals 15 residues. V dropped 0 bases and J dropped 0 bases, with 9 bases sitting between them. Germline values: CDR1 MNHEY, CDR2 SVGAGI. This CDR3 reads CASSYSAGFSYEQYF. The DNA of the CDR3 is TGTGCCAGCAGTTACTCCGCGGGATTCTCCTACGAGCAGTACTTC.

V and J are TRBV5-6 and TRBJ1-1, with TRBD1 matching 9 bases. CDR3 length equals 16 residues. Trimming at V came to 0 bases and at J to 1 base, leaving 4 bases not matched to a gene. Germline V gene lookup returns CDR1 SGHDT and CDR2 YYEEEE. CDR3 DNA sequence: TGTGCCAGCAGCTTGGGGACAGGGGCCCCGAACACTGAAGCTTTCTTT. Its translation: CASSLGTGAPNTEAFF.

The chain couples TRBV30 to TRBJ2-7; 7 bases fit TRBD1. In germline, CDR1 is GTSNPN, CDR2 SVGIG (reference sequence). The CDR3 length is 14 residues. The trim removed 2 bases at V and 4 bases at J, leaving 8 bases unmatched. The CDR3 bases are TGTGCCTGGAGTTTAACAGGGGTAGGATACGAGCAGTACTTC. This encodes CAWSLTGVGYEQYF.

This sequence joins TRBV6-5 and TRBJ1-2; 7 nucleotides align to TRBD1. Germline trimming cut 6 bases from V and 5 bases from J; bases unmatched to any gene: 12. Germline assignment: CDR1 MNHEY and CDR2 SVGAGI. The CDR3 covers 15 residues. CDR3 nucleotide sequence: TGTGCCAGCAGCTCACTTCCGGGACAGATATATGGCTACACCTTC. Translation gives CASSSLPGQIYGYTF.

J is TRBJ2-7 and V is TRBV29-1; D not resolved. Trimming took off 6 bases at V and 3 bases at J, with 9 bases between the two ends. The CDR3 length is 11 residues. Germline CDR1 and CDR2: SQVTM and ANQGSEA. The CDR3 DNA sequence: TGCAGCGTGTCAGCGAACTACGAGCAGTACTTC. Translated: CSVSANYEQYF.